The 3 T cell receptor beta chains reported below all come from one sample, sequenced in a study of T cells in localized non-small cell lung cancer. TCRdb keeps only in-frame clones here, not all; method: immunoSEQ multiplex PCR. The sample has under 3,500 clones, 39% seen once; the top ten hold under 9%. The sample in question was normal lung tissue next to the tumor, obtained before any cancer treatment. Receptors originate from a woman aged 40-70 years with stage I lung adenocarcinoma.

CDR3 DNA sequence: TGTGCCAGCAGTTGGGGGAACACTGAAGCTTTCTTT. It codes for CASSWGNTEAFF. The V gene is TRBV28, the J gene TRBJ1-1, with unresolved D. Trimming took off 4 bases at V and 1 base at J, with 4 bases between the two ends. The CDR3 spans 12 residues. Germline CDR1 reads MDHEN; CDR2 reads SYDVKM.

V is TRBV6-8 and J is TRBJ1-3; D not certain. The germline V gene encodes CDR1 MNHGY and CDR2 SAAAGT. Deletions cut 10 bases from V and 0 bases from J, with 16 bases between. The CDR3 is 15 amino acids. CDR3 loop: CATRTGLGSGNTIYF. The CDR3 DNA reads as TGTGCCACGCGGACGGGGTTGGGCTCTGGAAACACCATATATTTT.

The chain carries TRBV11-3 and TRBJ2-3; TRBD2 matches 11 bases. The CDR3 sequence is 16 residues long. From germline, CDR1 is SGHNT and CDR2 YENEEA. The ends lost 5 bases at V and 6 bases at J; junction bases unmatched: 10. In nucleotides, the CDR3 is TGTGCCAGCAGCCCGCTAGCGGGAGGCCCTCGTGATACGCAGTATTTT. This sequence encodes CASSPLAGGPRDTQYF. The complete variable domain, with remaining parts taken from reference TRBV11-3 and TRBJ2-3, reads EAGVVQSPRYKIIEKKQPVAFWCNPISGHNTLYWYLQNLGQGPELLIRYENEEAVDDSQLPKDRFSAERLKGVDSTLKIQPAELGDSAVYLCASSPLAGGPRDTQYFGPGTRLTVL.